These 5 T cell receptor beta chains came from one sample sequenced in a study of blood T cell repertoires in COVID-19 (dated by TCRdb to the early 2020s). The library was generated by the immunoSEQ multiplex PCR assay. Held by TCRdb, this immuneACCESS table contains in-frame sequences only and omits some clones. Under half of the omission traces to an unresolved V gene where checked; the cause of the rest is unknown. The sample has 350,000 to 550,000 clones on record, about 90% of them singletons. The ten largest clonotypes hold under 2.5% of the sample. Material for sequencing was PBMCs or T cells enriched from blood (not recorded which). The receptors derive from a young woman with acute COVID-19.

The chain couples TRBV6-5 to TRBJ2-5; unclear D gene. The CDR3 spans 12 residues. CDR1 and CDR2 from the germline V gene are MNHEY and SVGAGI. V was pared by 7 bases and J by 5 bases, with 11 bases between. CDR3 sequence: CASNTGRETQYF. The CDR3 DNA sequence: TGTGCCAGCAATACGGGTAGGGAGACCCAGTACTTC.

The chain has TRBV6-8 and TRBJ1-1, with TRBD1 identical over 8 bases. V was pared by 8 bases and J by 0 bases, with 17 bases of the junction left unmatched. CDR3 length: 18 amino acids. The germline V gene encodes CDR1 MNHGY and CDR2 SAAAGT. In DNA form, the CDR3 reads TGTGCCAGCCCCAGGCTGCCCCCGGGACAGGACATGAACACTGAAGCTTTCTTT. This codes for CASPRLPPGQDMNTEAFF.

This clone was observed a single time. The rearrangement links TRBV3-1 (or the pseudogene TRBV3-2) to TRBJ1-4, with 8 nucleotides matching TRBD1. Germline-derived CDR1 and CDR2 are LGHDT and YNNKEL (reference sequence). V lost 0 bases, J lost 14 bases, and 5 bases stayed unmatched. The CDR3 runs 13 residues. The CDR3, as DNA: TGTGCCAGCAGCCAAGAGCAGGGGGCTTTGCTGTTTTTT. Translating gives CASSQEQGALLFF.

The V and J genes are TRBV3-1 (or the pseudogene TRBV3-2) and TRBJ2-1, with 8 nucleotides matching TRBD1. V was pared by 1 base and J by 11 bases, with 13 bases of the junction left unmatched. The germline gives CDR1 LGHDT, CDR2 YNNKEL (reference sequence). This CDR3 is 16 amino acids long. CDR3: CASSQVTGVGTRKQFF. Written as DNA, the CDR3 is TGTGCCAGCAGCCAAGTGACAGGGGTGGGAACTAGGAAGCAGTTCTTC.

This clone was picked up one time. The chain uses TRBV11-2 and TRBJ2-1; 11 bases are shared with TRBD2. The V gene's germline CDR1 is SGHAT and CDR2 FQNNGV. J was trimmed by 6 bases and V by 6 bases; bases with no gene match: 7. The CDR3 is 15 amino acids. The CDR3 protein is CASREGLAGGNEQFF. The CDR3 DNA reads as TGTGCCAGCAGAGAGGGGCTAGCGGGGGGCAATGAGCAGTTCTTC.